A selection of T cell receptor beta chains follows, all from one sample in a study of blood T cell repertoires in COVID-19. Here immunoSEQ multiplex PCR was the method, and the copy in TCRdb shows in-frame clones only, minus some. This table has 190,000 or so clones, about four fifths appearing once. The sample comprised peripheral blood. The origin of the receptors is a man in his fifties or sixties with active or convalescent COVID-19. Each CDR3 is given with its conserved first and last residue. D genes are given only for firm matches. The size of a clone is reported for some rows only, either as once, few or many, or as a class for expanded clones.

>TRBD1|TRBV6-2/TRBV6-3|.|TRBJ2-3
CASSVPGTAPTDTQYF
TGTGCCAGCAGTGTACCTGGGACAGCCCCCACAGATACGCAGTATTTT
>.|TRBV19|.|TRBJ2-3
CASSTIDSADTQYF
TGTGCCAGTAGTACGATTGACTCGGCGGATACGCAGTATTTT
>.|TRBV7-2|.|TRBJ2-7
CASSLPFYEQYF
TGTGCCAGCAGCCTCCCTTTCTACGAGCAGTACTTC
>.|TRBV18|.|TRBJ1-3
CASSPGYLTIYF
TGTGCCAGCTCACCCGGGTATTTGACCATATATTTT
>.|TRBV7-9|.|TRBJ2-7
CASSLELGGSEQYF
TGTGCCAGCAGCTTAGAGCTCGGCGGGTCCGAGCAGTACTTC
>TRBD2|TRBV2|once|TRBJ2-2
CASAREPPGELFF
TGTGCCAGCGCGCGGGAGCCGCCCGGGGAGCTGTTTTTT
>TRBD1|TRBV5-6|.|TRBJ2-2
CASSLQGVTTGELFF
TGTGCCAGCAGCTTGCAGGGGGTGACCACCGGGGAGCTGTTTTTT
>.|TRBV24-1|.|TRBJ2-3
CATSESRGIGTDTQYF
TGTGCCACCAGTGAGAGCAGGGGAATAGGTACAGATACGCAGTATTTT
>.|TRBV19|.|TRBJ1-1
CASSLPGTWTEAFF
TGTGCCAGTAGTCTTCCGGGGACTTGGACTGAAGCTTTCTTT
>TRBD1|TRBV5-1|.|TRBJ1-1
CASSLAGGGFEAFF
TGCGCCAGCAGCTTGGCGGGAGGGGGCTTTGAAGCTTTCTTT
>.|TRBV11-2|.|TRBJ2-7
CASSLGTDNYEQYF
TGTGCCAGCAGCTTAGGGACAGATAATTACGAGCAGTACTTC
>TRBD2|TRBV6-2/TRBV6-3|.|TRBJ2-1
CASSYSPLAGGLNEQFF
TGTGCCAGCAGTTACTCGCCCCTAGCGGGGGGGCTAAATGAGCAGTTCTTC
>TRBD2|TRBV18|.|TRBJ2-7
CASSPLGGSSYEQYF
TGTGCCAGCTCACCACTTGGCGGGAGCTCCTACGAGCAGTACTTC
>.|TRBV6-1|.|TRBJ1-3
CASSARQPSSGNTIYF
TGTGCCAGCAGTGCGAGACAGCCGAGCTCTGGAAACACCATATATTTT
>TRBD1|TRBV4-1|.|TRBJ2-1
CASSQNPGQGEYNEQFF
TGCGCCAGCAGCCAAAATCCCGGACAGGGGGAGTACAATGAGCAGTTCTTC
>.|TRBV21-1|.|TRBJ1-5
CASSNFRDFPCLVRNQPQHF
TGTGCCAGCAGCAATTTCCGGGACTTCCCTTGTCTCGTTCGTAATCAGCCCCAGCATTTT
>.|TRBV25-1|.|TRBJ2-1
CASKGVSGHEQFF
TGTGCCAGCAAGGGGGTAAGCGGACATGAGCAGTTCTTC
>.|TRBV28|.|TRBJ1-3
CASSPLPGVVSGNTIYF
TGTGCCAGCAGTCCCCTTCCAGGGGTGGTCTCAGGAAACACCATATATTTT
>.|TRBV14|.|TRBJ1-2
CASSQGGVRYGYTF
TGTGCCAGCAGTCAGGGCGGGGTCCGCTATGGCTACACCTTC
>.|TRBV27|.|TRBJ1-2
CASSLSWSEGHYGYTF
TGTGCCAGCAGTTTATCTTGGTCGGAGGGGCACTATGGCTACACCTTC
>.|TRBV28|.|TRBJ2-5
CASSYYREKETQYF
TGTGCCAGCAGTTACTACAGGGAAAAAGAGACCCAGTACTTC
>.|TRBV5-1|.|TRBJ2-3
CASSLFIPGLASTDTQYF
TGCGCCAGCAGCTTGTTTATACCGGGACTTGCTAGCACAGATACGCAGTATTTT
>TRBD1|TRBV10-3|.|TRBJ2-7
CAISWDRGAYEQYF
TGTGCCATCAGTTGGGACAGGGGCGCCTACGAGCAGTACTTC
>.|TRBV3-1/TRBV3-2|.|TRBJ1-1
CASSGLGGTEAFF
TGTGCCAGCAGCGGACTGGGCGGCACTGAAGCTTTCTTT
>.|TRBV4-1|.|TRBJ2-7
CASSQVARAEGEQYF
TGCGCCAGCAGCCAAGTAGCCAGGGCGGAGGGCGAGCAGTACTTC
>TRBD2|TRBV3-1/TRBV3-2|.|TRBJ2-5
CASSQTSGALETQYF
TGTGCCAGCAGCCAGACTAGCGGTGCCCTGGAGACCCAGTACTTC
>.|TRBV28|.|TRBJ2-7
CASRTPASTYEQYF
TGTGCCAGCAGGACTCCGGCTAGCACCTACGAGCAGTACTTC
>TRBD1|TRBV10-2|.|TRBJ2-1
CASSPPGTGGYNEQFF
TGCGCCAGCAGTCCTCCCGGGACAGGGGGCTACAATGAGCAGTTCTTC
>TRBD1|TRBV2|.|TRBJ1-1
CASSGQGQNTEAFF
TGTGCCAGCAGTGGACAGGGGCAGAACACTGAAGCTTTCTTT
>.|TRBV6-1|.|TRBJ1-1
CASSEQGPTEAFF
TGTGCCAGCAGTGAACAGGGTCCCACTGAAGCTTTCTTT
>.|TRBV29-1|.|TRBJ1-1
CSAGRELDTEAFF
TGCAGCGCCGGGAGGGAATTGGACACTGAAGCTTTCTTT
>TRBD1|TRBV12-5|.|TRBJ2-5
CASGLDGTGRETQYF
TGTGCTAGTGGTTTGGACGGGACAGGGAGAGAGACCCAGTACTTC
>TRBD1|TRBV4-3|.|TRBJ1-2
CASSQDGRTGGGGYTF
TGCGCCAGCAGCCAAGATGGAAGGACAGGGGGCGGTGGCTACACCTTC
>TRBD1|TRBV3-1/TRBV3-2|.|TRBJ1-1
CASSTETGGGTEAFF
TGTGCCAGCAGCACCGAGACAGGGGGCGGAACTGAAGCTTTCTTT
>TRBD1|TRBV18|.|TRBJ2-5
CASSPLYGTGKETQYF
TGTGCCAGCTCACCTCTATACGGGACAGGGAAAGAGACCCAGTACTTC
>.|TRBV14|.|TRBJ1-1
CASSHDSRGWTEAFF
TGTGCCAGCAGCCACGACTCCCGGGGGTGGACTGAAGCTTTCTTT
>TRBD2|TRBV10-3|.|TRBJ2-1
CAISGGLDAYEQFF
TGTGCCATCAGTGGGGGACTAGATGCATATGAGCAGTTCTTC
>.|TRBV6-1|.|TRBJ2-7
CASSEYGGGGAKDEQYF
TGTGCCAGCAGTGAATATGGGGGTGGGGGCGCCAAGGACGAGCAGTACTTC